The 32 T cell receptor delta chains reported below all come from one sample, sequenced in a study of γδ T cells in repeated Plasmodium falciparum infection. TCRdb reran clone calling via CATT on the multiplex PCR reads. Of approximately 53,000 delta-chain clones in the sample, around 1.7% were seen once. Flow sorting of PBMC yielded separate Vgamma9/Vdelta2+ and Vdelta2-negative gammadelta T cell populations for bulk repertoire analysis. Sequences were obtained from gamma-delta T cells from blood. These receptors came from a pool of human donors (malaria-infected and uninfected, not separated).

The chain employs TRDV1 and TRDJ1; the match to TRDD3 covers 8 bases. TCRdb does not report a J gene; here it was assigned by matching the DNA to germline references. Losses at the gene ends were 4 bases for V and 5 bases for J; bases not matched to a gene: 21. Germline V CDR1 and CDR2: TSWWSYY, QGS. This CDR3 region has 19 residues. CDR3 protein: CALGGLISYWGVRVDKLIF. CDR3 DNA sequence: TGTGCTCTTGGGGGTCTCATTTCGTACTGGGGGGTACGGGTGGATAAACTCATCTTT.

This clone occurred a few times. This DNA's translation differs at residues 16 and 18 from TCRdb's protein, which comes from a much larger clone; a read error is likely, and the protein shown is translated from the DNA. The gene calls are TRDV1 and TRDJ1, with 8 bases fitting TRDD3. The CDR3 spans 20 residues. CDR1 and CDR2 from the germline V gene are TSWWSYY and QGS. This CDR3 reads CALGGILLPGYASYTGKPIF. The CDR3 DNA follows: TGTGCTCTTGGGGGGATTCTCCTCCCGGGATACGCCTCCTACACCGGTAAACCCATCTTT.

This clone appeared many times. A much larger clone differs by one base, so this may be a read error. The chain links TRDV1 to TRDJ1; TRDD3 aligns across 8 bases. The junction had 27 bases not matched to a gene; V was cut back by 0 bases and J by 3 bases. This CDR3 comprises 23 residues. Germline V gives CDR1 TSWWSYY, CDR2 QGS. CDR3 protein: CALGELFPSTLIIGGSGADKLIF. In DNA form, the CDR3 reads TGTGCTCTTGGGGAACTGTTTCCATCCACACTTATAATTGGGGGATCTGGAGCCGATAAACTCATCTTT.

This clone was observed many times. The chain is built from TRDV1 and TRDJ4; 10 bases are a match to TRDD3. Per the germline V gene, CDR1 is TSWWSYY and CDR2 is QGS. V dropped 4 bases and J dropped 0; count of bases not matched to a gene: 11. The CDR3 consists of 17 residues. CDR3 DNA: TGTGCTCTTGGGGTATACTGGGGGATTCTACATTCCAGACCCCTGATCTTT. This encodes CALGVYWGILHSRPLIF.

This clone was observed a few times. A read error is the likely source, as a far larger clone sits one nucleotide away. The same CDR3 also results from other DNA sequences found in this sample. The chain links TRDV1 to TRDJ1; maybe TRDD3 (5 bases). This CDR3 has 23 residues. V dropped 0 bases and J dropped 0 bases, with 32 bases sitting between them. The germline gives CDR1 TSWWSYY, CDR2 QGS. The CDR3 is CALGELATSLGGISRGYTDKLIF. In DNA form, the CDR3 reads TGTGCTCTTGGGGAACTCGCCACGTCACTTGGAGGGATCTCCAGGGGGTACACCGATAAACTCATCTTT.

In this sample, this clone turned up many times. Relative to the germline gene, one junction end is altered; a read error may explain this. This sample also contains other DNA sequences that code for the same CDR3. The V gene is TRDV1, the J gene TRDJ3; tentatively, D is TRDD3 (6 bases). Per the germline V gene, CDR1 is TSWWSYY and CDR2 is QGS. The CDR3 covers 19 residues. The CDR3 region is CALGEELGIHSWDTRQMFF. The CDR3 DNA is TGTGCTCTTGGGGAAGAACTGGGCATCCACTCCTGGGACACCAGACAGATGTTTTTC.

This clone was counted a few times. A single base is all that separates this from a far larger clone, so a read error is likely. Other nucleotide sequences in the sample specify the same CDR3. The chain carries TRDV1 and TRDJ1; 9 nucleotides match TRDD3. The J gene comes from matching the DNA to germline here; TCRdb lacks it. Germline values: CDR1 TSWWSYY, CDR2 QGS. This CDR3 comprises 23 residues. Unmatched junction bases numbered 23, after V lost 0 bases and J lost 0 bases. As DNA, the CDR3 is TGTGCTCTTGGGGAACTCAAGATCCTATCGGTACTGGGGGACAGTCTGTACACCGATAAACTCATCTTT. Its protein is CALGELKILSVLGDSLYTDKLIF.

At least ten counts were recorded for this clone. Other DNA sequences in this sample translate to the same CDR3. The rearrangement uses TRDV1 and TRDJ1; the match to TRDD2 covers 8 bases. CDR1 is TSWWSYY, CDR2 QGS, per germline. This CDR3 has 21 residues. Germline trimming cut 2 bases from V and 4 bases from J; bases unmatched to any gene: 24. Here the CDR3 DNA reads TGTGCTCTTGGGGAATTGGGGTTCTTCCTACGTGAGGGGATTAGACTCGATAAACTCATCTTT. Protein product: CALGELGFFLREGIRLDKLIF.

Details on this clone: The TCRdb protein, from a much larger clone, departs from this DNA's translation at residue 8, likely by read error; the protein shown derives from the DNA. V gene TRDV1 combines with J gene TRDJ2; 11 nucleotides agree with TRDD3. The J gene is not listed in TCRdb, so it was assigned here from a DNA match to germline. V trimming: 3 bases; J trimming: 5 bases; junction bases outside the gene matches: 26. Per the germline V gene, CDR1 is TSWWSYY and CDR2 is QGS. The CDR3 runs to 23 residues. CDR3: CALGDRRSYVYPVYWGITAQLFF. CDR3 bases: TGTGCTCTTGGGGATCGCCGGTCGTACGTATACCCCGTCTACTGGGGGATAACAGCACAACTCTTCTTT.

This clone was seen a few times. The protein held in TCRdb is that of a much larger clone and does not match this DNA's translation at residue 20, likely because of a read error; the protein shown is translated from the DNA. No J gene was called, and the V gene is TRDV1; TRDD3 is taken as the D call from the table, unchecked against the DNA. Germline CDR1 TSWWSYY, CDR2 QGS. The CDR3 is made up of 21 amino acids. In DNA, the CDR3 is TGTGCTCTTGGGGAACTTTCCCTAAAGGGCCACTGGGGGATACGAAATCTCCCACTCACCTTT. It is translated as CALGELSLKGHWGIRNLPLTF.

This clone has just a few counts. The TCRdb protein comes from a much larger clone and disagrees with this DNA's translation at residue 17, likely due to a read error; the protein given here is derived from the DNA. The CDR3 DNA sequence: TGTGCTCTTGGGGATCCCGAATCTCCTTACTGGGGGATGTTTGATAAATTCATCTTT. It specifies CALGDPESPYWGMFDKFIF. The V gene call reads TRDV1; no J gene was called; the D call in the table, TRDD3, was not verified against the DNA. The CDR3 has 19 amino acids. The germline V gene encodes CDR1 TSWWSYY and CDR2 QGS.

This clone was seen a few times. Translating this DNA gives a protein that differs at residue 15 from the TCRdb one, which belongs to a much larger clone; a read error is likely, and the protein shown is this translation. This chain uses TRDV2 with TRDJ1, with TRDD2 matching 7 bases. CDR1 is GEAIGNYY, CDR2 EKD, per germline. With 0 bases clipped from V and 1 base from J, the junction kept 22 bases outside the gene matches. The CDR3 sequence is 21 residues long. The CDR3 protein is CACDTSCSLFLPGVSTDKLIF. In nucleotides, the CDR3 is TGTGCCTGTGACACCTCCTGCTCTTTATTCCTACCCGGGGTGTCCACCGATAAACTCATCTTT.

This clone was seen only a few times. This likely reflects a read error, since a far larger clone is one base away. The same CDR3 also results from other DNA sequences found in this sample. V and J are TRDV1 and TRDJ1, with D tentatively TRDD2 or TRDD3 (7 bases each). In germline, CDR1 is TSWWSYY, CDR2 QGS. This CDR3 spans 23 amino acids. The V and J ends lost 4 bases and 2 bases respectively, with 38 bases between them. The CDR3, as DNA: TGTGCTCTTGGGGCGCGACTTCCTATCCCGTACTGGGGAATACCGAACTTTACCGATAAACTCATCTTT. Its protein is CALGARLPIPYWGIPNFTDKLIF.

This clone was counted a few times. This DNA's translation and the protein TCRdb lists, from a much larger clone, do not match at residue 9, likely due to a read error; the protein shown is translated from the DNA. The DNA of the CDR3 is TGTGCTCTTCCCGAGAGGGTAACCTGCCTTTCTTTACTGGGGGTTACACTTCAGTACACCGATAAACTCATCTTT. It is translated as CALPERVTCLSLLGVTLQYTDKLIF. V and J are TRDV1 and TRDJ1, with 8 positions matching TRDD3. TCRdb does not report a J gene; here it was assigned by matching the DNA to germline references. Trimming cost V 8 bases and J 0 bases; bases outside gene matches: 38. Germline V gives CDR1 TSWWSYY, CDR2 QGS. The CDR3 loop spans 25 amino acids.

This clone was seen more than once but under ten times. The protein TCRdb gives is from a much larger clone and does not agree with this DNA's translation at residue 4, likely a read error; the protein shown here comes from the DNA. The chain links TRDV1 to TRDJ3; D remains unclear. No J segment appears in TCRdb, so it was assigned here by matching the sequence to germline. The CDR3 is 20 residues long. Germline assignment: CDR1 TSWWSYY and CDR2 QGS. Here the CDR3 DNA reads TGTGCTCTTAGGGAACTAGGTTGCCCCCTCCAAACCTGGGACACCCGACAGATGTTTTTC. This encodes CALRELGCPLQTWDTRQMFF.

This clone was counted a few times. The V gene is TRDV1, the J gene TRDJ1, with D possibly called TRDD2 or TRDD3 (7 bases each). Here the J gene was assigned by germline matching of the DNA, as TCRdb has none. CDR1 is TSWWSYY and CDR2 is QGS in the germline V gene. Trimming took off 2 bases at V and 6 bases at J, with 34 bases between the two ends. The CDR3 covers 21 residues. DNA for the CDR3: TGTGCTCTTGGGGAAGCCACAAATAAATTCCTACGTGGTGGGGGAGTCCATAAACTCATCTTT. Amino acids: CALGEATNKFLRGGGVHKLIF.

This clone was seen at least ten times. TCRdb shows a much larger clone's protein in place of this DNA's translation, and the two differ at residue 13, likely through a read error; the protein shown is translated from the DNA. The chain uses TRDV2 and TRDJ1; weak D call: TRDD3 (6 bases). Germline V gives CDR1 GEAIGNYY, CDR2 EKD. The CDR3 length is 18 residues. Trimming cost V 0 bases and J 3 bases, with 22 bases left between them. As DNA, the CDR3 is TGTGCCTGTGACACCGTCCGGGGGACCCAATTGTACCCCGATAAACTCATCTTT. As protein: CACDTVRGTQLYPDKLIF.

As for this clone: The protein held in TCRdb is that of a much larger clone and does not match this DNA's translation at residue 5, likely because of a read error; the protein shown is translated from the DNA. The chain recombines TRDV1 with TRDJ1, with 8 nucleotides matching TRDD3. J gave up 9 bases and V 5 bases, and 20 bases lay outside the gene matches. The CDR3 sequence is 17 residues long. The germline V gene encodes CDR1 TSWWSYY and CDR2 QGS. The CDR3 DNA sequence: TGTGCTCTTGGGAGTCATTCTTGTTACTGGGGGGTACGGCAACTCATCTTT. This translates into CALGSHSCYWGVRQLIF.

Comments on this clone: TCRdb attributes to this sequence the protein of a much larger clone, which differs from the DNA translation at residue 18; a read error is likely, and the protein displayed is translated from the DNA. No J gene call was made, and the V gene is TRDV1; the table gives TRDD3 as D, unverified against the DNA. This CDR3 is built from 20 residues. CDR1 is TSWWSYY and CDR2 is QGS in the germline V gene. Here the CDR3 reads CALGPTELGLGEKYTDKPIF. The CDR3 DNA reads as TGTGCTCTTGGGCCTACCGAGTTAGGACTGGGGGAGAAGTACACCGATAAACCCATCTTT.

This clone was seen a handful of times. TCRdb's protein for this DNA is that of a much larger clone and differs from the translation at residue 4, likely a read error; the protein shown is the DNA translation. V usage is TRDV1 and J usage is TRDJ1, with 9 positions matching TRDD3. Germline V gene lookup returns CDR1 TSWWSYY and CDR2 QGS. This CDR3 has 19 residues. The CDR3 sequence is CALRESPIGGDTSTDKLIF. The DNA of the CDR3 is TGTGCTCTTAGGGAATCGCCAATCGGGGGGGATACATCCACCGATAAACTCATCTTT.

About this clone: A read error likely explains why the TCRdb protein, taken from a much larger clone, differs from this DNA's translation at residue 4; the protein shown is translated from the DNA. The V and J genes are TRDV2 and TRDJ1; 7 nucleotides agree with TRDD3. Matching the DNA to germline supplied the J gene, which TCRdb does not give. CDR1 is GEAIGNYY, CDR2 EKD, per germline. The CDR3 sequence is 17 residues long. The ends lost 6 bases at V and 0 bases at J; junction bases unmatched: 15. The CDR3 spells CACYNRLLGFNTDKLIF. The CDR3 DNA reads TGTGCCTGTTACAACCGCCTACTGGGGTTTAACACCGATAAACTCATCTTT.

This clone was seen many times. A read error may explain this, as a much larger clone is one base away. The V gene is TRDV2, the J gene TRDJ3; 8 nucleotides match TRDD3. V lost 1 base and J lost 2; bases outside the gene matches: 9. The CDR3 sequence is 19 residues long. Germline assignment: CDR1 GEAIGNYY and CDR2 EKD. The chain's CDR3 is CACDTPGGQSPWDTRQMFF. In nucleotides, the CDR3 is TGTGCCTGTGACACTCCTGGGGGACAAAGCCCCTGGGACACCCGACAGATGTTTTTC.

This clone came up a few times. TCRdb's entry gives the protein of a much larger clone, which mismatches this DNA's translation at residue 12, likely from a read error; the protein reported here is translated from the DNA. The chain employs TRDV1 and TRDJ1; 9 nucleotides agree with TRDD3. Germline CDR1 is TSWWSYY and CDR2 is QGS. After removal of 1 base from V and 12 bases from J, the junction contained 9 bases not matched to a gene. This CDR3 has 14 residues. As DNA, the CDR3 is TGTGCTCTTGGGGAACACCTGGGGGATTCGGTGTTCATCTTT. Its translation is CALGEHLGDSVFIF.

The V gene is TRDV2, the J gene TRDJ1, with 11 bases fitting TRDD3. The J gene, missing from TCRdb, was assigned here through DNA to germline matching. The J segment lost 9 bases and the V segment lost 0 bases, leaving 5 bases of the junction unmatched. This CDR3 region has 14 residues. Germline CDR1 GEAIGNYY, CDR2 EKD. This CDR3 reads CACDTVGGYAELIF. As DNA, the CDR3 is TGTGCCTGTGACACCGTTGGGGGATACGCGGAACTCATCTTT.

The sample holds a few counts of this clone. TCRdb assigns this DNA the protein of a much larger clone, which departs from its translation at residue 6; this likely reflects a read error, and the protein shown comes from translating the DNA. The chain combines TRDV1 with TRDJ1; 7 bases agree with TRDD3. No J gene was available from TCRdb, and it was assigned here by a germline match of the DNA. From germline, CDR1 is TSWWSYY and CDR2 QGS. The V segment lost 2 bases and the J segment 1 base; nucleotides outside the gene matches: 25. The CDR3 has 22 amino acids. The CDR3 DNA reads as TGTGCTCTTGGGGAAGCGGTGACGTCCTGGGGATATTGGGAAAGCGTCACCGATAAACTCATCTTT. As protein: CALGEAVTSWGYWESVTDKLIF.

This clone was observed a handful of times. This likely traces to a read error, being one base from a far larger clone. Other DNA sequences in this specimen translate into the identical CDR3. The J gene is TRDJ1, the V gene TRDV1; 10 bases are a match to TRDD3. Germline CDR1 TSWWSYY, CDR2 QGS. The CDR3 length is 26 residues. The CDR3 loop reads CALGELGVKGFSTGGFSHLYTDKLIF. The CDR3 DNA reads TGTGCTCTTGGGGAACTAGGAGTCAAAGGCTTTTCGACTGGGGGATTCTCACACCTGTACACAGATAAACTCATCTTT.

This clone has a handful of counts. One base separates it from a far larger clone, so it is likely a read error. Other DNA sequences in this specimen translate into the identical CDR3. This rearrangement joins TRDV1 to TRDJ3; possibly TRDD3 for D (6 bases). V was clipped by 3 bases and J by 0 bases, with 15 bases between them. The CDR3 spans 19 residues. Germline lookup yields CDR1 TSWWSYY and CDR2 QGS. The CDR3 nucleotides read TGTGCTCTTGGGGAGGAACTGGGCCTCCACTCCTGGGACACCCGACAGATGTTTTTC. It encodes CALGEELGLHSWDTRQMFF.

With respect to this clone: The protein TCRdb gives is from a much larger clone and does not agree with this DNA's translation at residue 14, likely a read error; the protein shown here comes from the DNA. The chain links TRDV1 to TRDJ1, with 13 bases aligning to TRDD3. TCRdb lists no J gene, so it was determined here by aligning the DNA to germline. V trimming: 0 bases; J trimming: 1 base; junction bases outside the gene matches: 11. The CDR3 is 20 residues long. From germline, CDR1 is TSWWSYY and CDR2 QGS. The CDR3 DNA is TGTGCTCTTGGGGAACTAGGTCTCTTTACTGGGGGATACGGCACCGATAAACTCATCTTT. Residues: CALGELGLFTGGYGTDKLIF.

Turning to this clone: It is likely a read error: a sequence one base away is far more abundant. The sample holds other DNA sequences that translate to the same CDR3. This chain uses TRDV1 with TRDJ1; the match to TRDD3 covers 8 bases. The J gene, absent from TCRdb, was called here by matching the DNA to germline. Germline-derived CDR1 and CDR2 are TSWWSYY and QGS. This CDR3 contains 19 residues. With V trimmed by 8 bases and J by 0 bases, 20 bases remained unmatched. CDR3 coding DNA: TGTGCTCTTATCATTACCCATGGTTATTTACTGGGGGACACCGATAAACTCATCTTT. Its translation: CALIITHGYLLGDTDKLIF.

In this sample, this clone turned up a few times. This is likely an artifact of a read error, given a far larger clone one base away. Distinct nucleotide sequences in the sample also encode this CDR3. This sequence joins TRDV1 and TRDJ1; 8 bases line up with TRDD3. CDR1 TSWWSYY and CDR2 QGS come from the germline V gene. V was clipped by 0 bases and J by 0 bases; unmatched bases: 18. CDR3 length: 21 amino acids. CDR3 residues: CALGELVAPKYWGSYTDKLIF. The CDR3 region has the DNA TGTGCTCTTGGGGAACTAGTGGCCCCTAAATACTGGGGGTCGTACACCGATAAACTCATCTTT.

There are a few counts of this clone. This DNA's translation and the protein TCRdb lists, from a much larger clone, do not match at residue 13, likely due to a read error; the protein shown is translated from the DNA. Other DNA sequences within the sample encode an identical CDR3. J is TRDJ1 and V is TRDV1; no firm D call. Trimming shortened V by 2 bases and J by 2 bases, and 24 bases separated the two germline ends. This CDR3 comprises 19 residues. In germline, CDR1 is TSWWSYY, CDR2 QGS. Here the CDR3 DNA reads TGTGCTCTTGGGGAAGGGGTCCCACGAGGTGTTGTATGGACCGATAAACTCATCTTT. Its translation is CALGEGVPRGVVWTDKLIF.

This clone was recorded a few times. The protein held in TCRdb is that of a much larger clone and does not match this DNA's translation at residue 10, likely because of a read error; the protein shown is translated from the DNA. The rearrangement uses TRDV3 and TRDJ1, with TRDD3 identical over 9 bases. Germline V gene lookup returns CDR1 TVYSNPD and CDR2 GDNSRS (reference sequence). The CDR3 runs 21 residues. The J segment lost 1 base and the V segment lost 2 bases, leaving 26 bases of the junction unmatched. The chain's CDR3 is CAFSAFLQNSRLGEITDKLIF. The CDR3 bases are TGTGCCTTTTCCGCCTTCCTCCAAAATAGTAGACTGGGGGAGATCACCGATAAACTCATCTTT.